The 18 T cell receptor beta chains reported below all come from one sample, sequenced in a study of blood T cells in healthy people across ages. Using a J-beta primer mix together with a sample-barcoded 5' primer, a second PCR was run for roughly 7 to 11 cycles. TCRdb re-called the 5' RACE reads through MiXCR, storing one row per CDR3 protein. The data show approximately 1.5 million distinct CDR3 sequences, about 35% seen once. Source material: blood. The receptors were sampled from a woman in her twenties or thirties in good health.

This clonotype showed up just a few times. The chain combines TRBV7-9 with TRBJ1-2; D remains ambiguous. CDR1 and CDR2 (germline): SEHNR, FQNEAQ (reference sequence). V lost 5 bases to trimming and J lost 3 bases, with 7 bases between them. The CDR3 runs 12 residues. CDR3 residues: CASSLQYYGYTF. The CDR3 DNA follows: TGTGCCAGCAGCCTCCAGTACTATGGCTACACCTTC. Combining the CDR3 with reference TRBV7-9 and TRBJ1-2 gives the whole variable domain DTGVSQNPRHKITKRGQNVTFRCDPISEHNRLYWYRQTLGQGPEFLTYFQNEAQLEKSRLLSDRFSAERPKGSFSTLEIQRTEQGDSAMYLCASSLQYYGYTFGSGTRLTVV.

The V call is TRBV11-2, the J call TRBJ2-5, with D possibly being TRBD1 or TRBD2 (5 bases each). Germline V gene sequence: CDR1 SGHAT, CDR2 FQNNGV. V was pared by 4 bases and J by 7 bases, with 10 bases between. CDR3 length: 12 residues. CDR3 nucleotides: TGTGCCAGCAGCTGGGACGTGGGGACCCAGTACTTC. Translation: CASSWDVGTQYF.

CDR3 coding DNA: TGTGCCACCAGCACTTTTCAGGGGGAAAAACTGTTTTTT. This sequence encodes CATSTFQGEKLFF. The chain employs TRBV15 and TRBJ1-4; tentative D call: TRBD1 (6 bases). The CDR3 runs to 13 residues. V lost 4 bases, J lost 8 bases, and 11 bases lay in between. Germline CDR1 is LNHNV and CDR2 is YYDKDF (reference sequence).

In its sample, this clonotype was seen many times. Germline is not matched at one junction end, which may reflect a read error. The chain is built from TRBV15 and TRBJ2-1; D ambiguous. CDR1 and CDR2 (germline): LNHNV, YYDKDF (reference sequence). The CDR3 loop spans 12 amino acids. The DNA of the CDR3 is TGTGCCACCAGCGACTCCGACAATGAGCAGTTCTTC. This encodes CATSDSDNEQFF.

This clonotype appeared a single time. The junction departs from germline at one end; a sequencing error may be responsible. The rearrangement uses TRBV7-8 and TRBJ2-3; 9 positions match TRBD2. Germline V gene data show CDR1 as SGHVS and CDR2 as FQNEAQ. The CDR3 runs to 18 residues. In DNA form, the CDR3 reads TGTGCCAGTAGCTTAATCCCTCTGAGCGGGGGGCCCCAGGATACGCAGTATTTT. This gives the protein CASSLIPLSGGPQDTQYF.

The chain couples TRBV7-9 to TRBJ2-7, with D perhaps TRBD1 (6 bases). V lost 0 bases to trimming and J lost 2 bases, with 11 bases between them. The germline V gene encodes CDR1 SEHNR and CDR2 FQNEAQ (reference sequence). The CDR3 has 15 residues. The CDR3 nucleotides read TGTGCCAGCAGCTTAGCACAGGGACACACCTACGAGCAGTACTTC. Its protein product is CASSLAQGHTYEQYF.

This clonotype was seen repeatedly, ten times or more. The chain uses TRBV29-1 and TRBJ1-1; D is unresolved. Germline CDR1 is SQVTM and CDR2 is ANQGSEA. The V end was cut by 3 bases, the J end by 0 bases, with 8 bases between. The CDR3 is 13 amino acids. The CDR3: CSVEPAMNTEAFF. The CDR3 nucleotides are TGCAGCGTTGAGCCTGCGATGAACACTGAAGCTTTCTTT.

Worth noting for this clonotype: This could be a read error, since a much larger clone is one nucleotide away. The J gene is TRBJ2-4, the V gene TRBV4-1, with no clear D. Trimming shortened V by 2 bases and J by 15 bases, and 14 bases separated the two germline ends. The CDR3 has 12 amino acids. Germline V gene lookup returns CDR1 MGHRA and CDR2 YSYEKL. CDR3: CASSQNGVGRYF. The DNA of the CDR3 is TGCGCCAGCAGCCAAAACGGAGTAGGGCGGTACTTC.

V is TRBV30 and J is TRBJ1-2, with D perhaps TRBD1 (6 bases). Germline V gene lookup returns CDR1 GTSNPN and CDR2 SVGIG (reference sequence). The CDR3 contains 16 residues. V gave up 2 bases and J gave up 5 bases, with 21 bases separating them. The CDR3 region is CAWSNLGGAGIYGYTF. DNA of the CDR3: TGTGCCTGGAGTAATCTGGGGGGCGCGGGGATATATGGCTACACCTTC.

The rearrangement links TRBV12-3 or TRBV12-4 to TRBJ2-3; tentatively, D is TRBD1 (6 bases). The CDR3 length is 15 residues. V lost 3 bases, J lost 3 bases, and 13 bases lay in between. The CDR3 region has the DNA TGTGCCAGCAGTTTGGACGGGCAGGGGACAGATACGCAGTATTTT. Its translation: CASSLDGQGTDTQYF.

This clonotype was seen ten or more times. The chain recombines TRBV27 with TRBJ2-1; 7 bases fit TRBD2. Germline loops: CDR1 MNHEY, CDR2 SMNVEV (reference sequence). V lost 9 bases and J lost 4; bases outside the gene matches: 9. This CDR3 spans 14 amino acids. The DNA for the CDR3 is TGTGCCAGTTCGCTAGCGGCTTATTACAATGAGCAGTTCTTC. It encodes CASSLAAYYNEQFF.

V is TRBV4-1 and J is TRBJ1-2; D ambiguous. Germline CDR1 is MGHRA and CDR2 is YSYEKL. CDR3 length: 16 amino acids. Trimming pared 0 bases from V and 8 bases from J, leaving 19 bases between. CDR3 region: CASSQEPFSGSRGYTF. CDR3 DNA sequence: TGCGCCAGCAGCCAAGAACCCTTCTCAGGTAGCCGAGGCTACACCTTC.

This clonotype has a count of ten or more. V is TRBV12-3 or TRBV12-4 and J is TRBJ2-7; D is possibly TRBD1 (6 bases). This CDR3 region has 12 residues. The ends were cut back, 4 bases at V and 4 bases at J, with 8 bases in the middle. The CDR3 DNA sequence: TGTGCCAGCAGTTCCGGACAGTACGAGCAGTACTTC. Translating gives CASSSGQYEQYF.

The rearrangement joins TRBV3-1 to TRBJ2-5, with D perhaps TRBD1 or TRBD2 (6 bases each). V was cut by 4 bases and J by 4 bases, with 19 bases left in between. Germline V gene sequence: CDR1 LGHDT, CDR2 YNNKEL (reference sequence). The CDR3 runs to 16 residues. CDR3 sequence reads: CASSREGGLAGETQYF. The CDR3, as DNA: TGTGCCAGCAGCCGAGAGGGGGGTCTGGCAGGAGAGACCCAGTACTTC.

The sample holds many counts of this clonotype. An end of the junction does not agree with germline; a read error may underlie this. This chain uses TRBV6-5 with TRBJ2-7; either TRBD1 or TRBD2 may supply D (5 bases each). Germline CDR1 is MNHEY and CDR2 is SVGAGI. CDR3 size: 14 residues. The CDR3 region has the DNA TGCGCCAGCAGCCAAGGGGACGGCTCCTACGAGCAGTACTTC. It encodes CASSQGDGSYEQYF.

This chain joins TRBV20-1 and TRBJ2-7; possible D gene TRBD2, 6 bases. The CDR3 extends over 15 amino acids. From germline, CDR1 is DFQATT and CDR2 SNEGSKA (reference sequence). Trimming left V 6 bases short and J 3 bases short, with 21 bases between. CDR3 protein: CSARALSGLHYEQYF. For the CDR3, the DNA is TGCAGTGCGAGGGCTTTATCGGGACTTCACTACGAGCAGTACTTC.

This clonotype was recorded a few times. This chain connects TRBV11-1 to TRBJ2-7; maybe TRBD2 (6 bases). V was trimmed by 5 bases and J by 3 bases, leaving 38 bases between them. CDR1 and CDR2 (germline): SGHAT, FQDESV (reference sequence). This CDR3 comprises 22 residues. CDR3 sequence (DNA): TGTGCCAGCAGCCTAAAGGGATCGGTAGGATTAGCGGTATCCCAGAGGGACTACGAGCAGTACTTC. Translating it yields CASSLKGSVGLAVSQRDYEQYF.

This clonotype was detected only a few times. V is TRBV7-8 and J is TRBJ2-1; 9 positions agree with TRBD1. The CDR3 is made up of 14 amino acids. Unmatched junction bases numbered 4, after V lost 5 bases and J lost 5 bases. The V gene's germline CDR1 is SGHVS and CDR2 FQNEAQ. This CDR3 is CASSTRTGDNEQFF. CDR3 DNA: TGTGCCAGCAGCACTCGGACAGGGGACAATGAGCAGTTCTTC.